The rows below give T cell receptor beta chains drawn from one sample of a study of cytomegalovirus exposure and HLA in healthy donors. The method was immunoSEQ multiplex PCR; TCRdb's version includes in-frame clones alone and lacks a portion of them. The table records approximately 100,000 clones, 60% to 85% of them present only once. Specimen: PBMCs. Receptor source: a man aged 55 to 70 in good health and CMV-seropositive. The CDR3 runs from the conserved cysteine through the conserved F or W. A D gene is named only where the DNA matches it firmly. A clone size is listed for some rows: how often the clone was seen (once, few, many), or a class if it is expanded.

CDR3aa: CASKNEPGASYEQYF
CDR3nt: TGTGCCAGCAAAAATGAACCAGGGGCGTCGTACGAGCAGTACTTC
abundance: few
v_gene: TRBV2
j_gene: TRBJ2-7
len: 15
d_gene: NA

CDR3aa: CASSSHGQEGETQYF
CDR3nt: TGTGCCAGCAGCTCTCACGGACAGGAAGGGGAGACCCAGTACTTC
abundance: NA
v_gene: TRBV11-3
j_gene: TRBJ2-5
len: 15
d_gene: TRBD1

CDR3aa: CSVDKGGTDTQYF
CDR3nt: TGCAGCGTTGACAAGGGGGGCACAGATACGCAGTATTTT
abundance: NA
v_gene: TRBV29-1
j_gene: TRBJ2-3
len: 13
d_gene: NA

CDR3aa: CASSLGRRDEQYF
CDR3nt: TGTGCCAGTAGTCTAGGGCGCCGGGACGAGCAGTACTTC
abundance: NA
v_gene: TRBV19
j_gene: TRBJ2-7
len: 13
d_gene: NA

CDR3aa: CASSLNRGSQETQYF
CDR3nt: TGTGCCAGCAGCTTAAATAGGGGCAGCCAAGAGACCCAGTACTTC
abundance: NA
v_gene: TRBV7-3
j_gene: TRBJ2-5
len: 15
d_gene: NA

CDR3aa: CASSQNPAPSYEQYF
CDR3nt: TGCGCCAGCAGCCAAAATCCCGCGCCTTCCTACGAGCAGTACTTC
abundance: few
v_gene: TRBV4-3
j_gene: TRBJ2-7
len: 15
d_gene: NA

CDR3aa: CASTLGVHNQPQHF
CDR3nt: TGTGCCAGTACCCTCGGGGTCCACAATCAGCCCCAGCATTTT
abundance: NA
v_gene: TRBV19
j_gene: TRBJ1-5
len: 14
d_gene: NA

CDR3aa: CASSWAYPTDTQYF
CDR3nt: TGTGCCAGCAGTTGGGCATACCCCACAGATACGCAGTATTTT
abundance: few
v_gene: TRBV6-5
j_gene: TRBJ2-3
len: 14
d_gene: NA

CDR3aa: CASSPPRTVENEQYF
CDR3nt: TGTGCCAGCAGCCCCCCAAGGACAGTCGAGAACGAGCAGTACTTC
abundance: NA
v_gene: TRBV7-9
j_gene: TRBJ2-7
len: 15
d_gene: NA

CDR3aa: CASSLGQGGYGYTF
CDR3nt: TGTGCCAGCAGCCTCGGACAGGGGGGATATGGCTACACCTTC
abundance: NA
v_gene: TRBV7-2
j_gene: TRBJ1-2
len: 14
d_gene: TRBD1

CDR3aa: CASSVVSTDTQYF
CDR3nt: TGTGCCAGCAGTGTCGTAAGCACAGATACGCAGTATTTT
abundance: few
v_gene: TRBV2
j_gene: TRBJ2-3
len: 13
d_gene: NA

CDR3aa: CASTLLGGMNTEAFF
CDR3nt: TGTGCCAGCACCTTACTAGGGGGTATGAACACTGAAGCTTTCTTT
abundance: NA
v_gene: TRBV2
j_gene: TRBJ1-1
len: 15
d_gene: NA

CDR3aa: CASSLRTSGGIGELFF
CDR3nt: TGTGCCAGCAGTTTAAGGACTAGCGGGGGTATCGGGGAGCTGTTTTTT
abundance: NA
v_gene: TRBV28
j_gene: TRBJ2-2
len: 16
d_gene: TRBD2

CDR3aa: CASSRGGAVFSYEQYF
CDR3nt: TGTGCCAGCAGCCGGGGGGGTGCGGTGTTTTCCTACGAGCAGTACTTC
abundance: NA
v_gene: TRBV7-2
j_gene: TRBJ2-7
len: 16
d_gene: TRBD2

CDR3aa: CASSYSRGGGAEQYF
CDR3nt: TGTGCCAGCAGTTACTCGCGGGGGGGCGGAGCCGAGCAGTACTTC
abundance: NA
v_gene: TRBV6-6
j_gene: TRBJ2-7
len: 15
d_gene: TRBD2

CDR3aa: CASRKGGSNTGELFF
CDR3nt: TGTGCCAGTAGAAAAGGGGGTTCGAACACCGGGGAGCTGTTTTTT
abundance: once
v_gene: TRBV19
j_gene: TRBJ2-2
len: 15
d_gene: NA

CDR3aa: CASSLGGPSYNEQFF
CDR3nt: TGTGCCAGCAGCTTAGGGGGGCCTTCCTACAATGAGCAGTTCTTC
abundance: NA
v_gene: TRBV7-9
j_gene: TRBJ2-1
len: 15
d_gene: NA

CDR3aa: CASSSAGQTHYGYTF
CDR3nt: TGTGCCAGCAGCTCCGCGGGACAGACTCACTATGGCTACACCTTC
abundance: NA
v_gene: TRBV7-2
j_gene: TRBJ1-2
len: 15
d_gene: TRBD1

CDR3aa: CASSATGDSYNEQFF
CDR3nt: TGTGCCAGCAGTGCGACAGGCGACTCCTACAATGAGCAGTTCTTC
abundance: NA
v_gene: TRBV9
j_gene: TRBJ2-1
len: 15
d_gene: NA

CDR3aa: CASRLAGRTDTQYF
CDR3nt: TGTGCCAGTAGACTAGCGGGGCGGACAGATACGCAGTATTTT
abundance: NA
v_gene: TRBV5-6
j_gene: TRBJ2-3
len: 14
d_gene: TRBD2

CDR3aa: CASSVLGGYTF
CDR3nt: TGTGCCAGTAGCGTCTTGGGCGGCTACACCTTC
abundance: once
v_gene: TRBV19
j_gene: TRBJ1-2
len: 11
d_gene: NA

CDR3aa: CASSQESLAASYNEQFF
CDR3nt: TGCGCCAGCAGCCAAGAGTCACTAGCGGCATCCTACAATGAGCAGTTCTTC
abundance: NA
v_gene: TRBV4-1
j_gene: TRBJ2-1
len: 17
d_gene: TRBD2

CDR3aa: CASSVTIHNQPQHF
CDR3nt: TGTGCCAGCAGCGTAACAATTCACAATCAGCCCCAGCATTTT
abundance: NA
v_gene: TRBV7-2
j_gene: TRBJ1-5
len: 14
d_gene: NA

CDR3aa: CASSEAAGELFF
CDR3nt: TGTGCCAGCAGTGAGGCCGCCGGGGAGCTGTTTTTT
abundance: NA
v_gene: TRBV2
j_gene: TRBJ2-2
len: 12
d_gene: NA

CDR3aa: CASSKQDTDTQYF
CDR3nt: TGTGCCAGTAGTAAACAGGACACAGATACGCAGTATTTT
abundance: NA
v_gene: TRBV19
j_gene: TRBJ2-3
len: 13
d_gene: NA

CDR3aa: CASSPAQGFTYEQYF
CDR3nt: TGTGCCAGCAGTCCCGCACAGGGTTTTACCTACGAGCAGTACTTC
abundance: once
v_gene: TRBV27
j_gene: TRBJ2-7
len: 15
d_gene: NA

CDR3aa: CASSFSSSTYYTF
CDR3nt: TGTGCCAGCAGTTTCTCGAGTAGTACTTACTACACCTTC
abundance: NA
v_gene: TRBV27
j_gene: TRBJ1-2
len: 13
d_gene: NA

CDR3aa: CASSPLAYGTEAFF
CDR3nt: TGTGCCAGCAGCCCGTTAGCCTATGGGACTGAAGCTTTCTTT
abundance: NA
v_gene: TRBV7-9
j_gene: TRBJ1-1
len: 14
d_gene: NA

CDR3aa: CASSTGTGGEKLFF
CDR3nt: TGTGCCAGTAGTACAGGGACGGGAGGGGAAAAACTGTTTTTT
abundance: NA
v_gene: TRBV19
j_gene: TRBJ1-4
len: 14
d_gene: NA

CDR3aa: CASKGTSLYEQYF
CDR3nt: TGTGCCAGTAAAGGGACTAGCCTCTACGAGCAGTACTTC
abundance: NA
v_gene: TRBV19
j_gene: TRBJ2-7
len: 13
d_gene: TRBD2

CDR3aa: CASSGPGTGPNQPQHF
CDR3nt: TGTGCCAGCAGTGGTCCCGGGACAGGGCCTAATCAGCCCCAGCATTTT
abundance: NA
v_gene: TRBV2
j_gene: TRBJ1-5
len: 16
d_gene: TRBD1

CDR3aa: CASSYSYGNTIYF
CDR3nt: TGTGCCAGCAGTTACTCTTATGGAAACACCATATATTTT
abundance: NA
v_gene: TRBV6-6
j_gene: TRBJ1-3
len: 13
d_gene: NA

CDR3aa: CASTRGPSSYEQYF
CDR3nt: TGTGCCAGTACGCGGGGGCCGAGCTCCTACGAGCAGTACTTC
abundance: few
v_gene: TRBV6-5
j_gene: TRBJ2-7
len: 14
d_gene: NA